This is a list of T cell receptor beta chains from one sample in a study of T cells after yellow fever vaccination. TCRdb independently ran MiXCR on the 5' RACE reads; one entry per CDR3 protein. Of 150,000 to 200,000 distinct CDR3 sequences listed, 7% to 10% are singletons. This specimen consisted of CD8+ T cells sorted from PBMCs, obtained 45 days after the yellow fever booster vaccination. The receptor set was obtained from a man aged 18 to 30 who received the YFV17D yellow fever vaccine. CDR3s include the opening cysteine and the closing phenylalanine or tryptophan. A D gene is named only where the DNA matches it firmly. Expanded clones are given a class, and other clones once, few, many or no size at all.

j_gene: TRBJ1-6
d_gene: NA
abundance: NA
v_gene: TRBV12-3/TRBV12-4
CDR3aa: CASSPGDSNSPLHF
CDR3nt: TGTGCCAGCAGTCCGGGCGACAGCAATTCACCCCTCCACTTT

j_gene: TRBJ1-1
d_gene: TRBD1
abundance: NA
v_gene: TRBV7-9
CDR3aa: CASSLVHRGAEAFF
CDR3nt: TGTGCCAGCAGCTTAGTCCACAGGGGGGCTGAAGCTTTCTTT

j_gene: TRBJ2-5
d_gene: NA
abundance: NA
v_gene: TRBV15
CDR3aa: CATRFGETQYF
CDR3nt: TGTGCCACCAGATTTGGGGAGACCCAGTACTTC

j_gene: TRBJ2-2
d_gene: TRBD1
abundance: many
v_gene: TRBV12-3/TRBV12-4
CDR3aa: CASSLAGGQGTGELFF
CDR3nt: TGTGCCAGCAGTTTAGCAGGCGGACAGGGTACCGGGGAGCTGTTTTTT

j_gene: TRBJ1-1
d_gene: NA
abundance: many
v_gene: TRBV9
CDR3aa: CASSVAWGTEAFF
CDR3nt: TGTGCCAGCAGCGTAGCCTGGGGGACTGAAGCTTTCTTT

j_gene: TRBJ1-2
d_gene: TRBD1
abundance: many
v_gene: TRBV4-3
CDR3aa: CASSQGQGYGYTF
CDR3nt: TGCGCCAGCAGCCAAGGACAGGGCTATGGCTACACCTTC

j_gene: TRBJ1-2
d_gene: NA
abundance: NA
v_gene: TRBV5-5
CDR3aa: CASSFGTASYGYTF
CDR3nt: TGTGCCAGCAGCTTCGGGACCGCCTCCTATGGCTACACCTTC

j_gene: TRBJ2-1
d_gene: NA
abundance: many
v_gene: TRBV5-5
CDR3aa: CASSFYPYNEQFF
CDR3nt: TGTGCCAGCAGCTTTTATCCTTACAATGAGCAGTTCTTC

j_gene: TRBJ2-3
d_gene: TRBD1
abundance: NA
v_gene: TRBV4-1
CDR3aa: CASSQGTGKDTQYF
CDR3nt: TGCGCCAGCAGCCAGGGGACAGGGAAAGATACGCAGTATTTT

j_gene: TRBJ1-1
d_gene: NA
abundance: few
v_gene: TRBV7-9
CDR3aa: CASSLHNTEAFF
CDR3nt: TGTGCCAGCAGCTTACACAACACTGAAGCTTTCTTT

j_gene: TRBJ1-1
d_gene: NA
abundance: few
v_gene: TRBV6-2/TRBV6-3
CDR3aa: CASSPGFPGTEAFF
CDR3nt: TGTGCCAGCAGTCCCGGGTTTCCAGGGACTGAAGCTTTCTTT

j_gene: TRBJ2-3
d_gene: TRBD2
abundance: NA
v_gene: TRBV15
CDR3aa: CATSRGDPSGGTSTDTQYF
CDR3nt: TGTGCCACCAGCAGAGGGGATCCTAGCGGGGGAACTAGCACAGATACGCAGTATTTT

j_gene: TRBJ2-5
d_gene: TRBD2
abundance: NA
v_gene: TRBV30
CDR3aa: CAWSPETSGEQETQYF
CDR3nt: TGTGCCTGGAGTCCCGAGACTAGCGGGGAGCAAGAGACCCAGTACTTC

j_gene: TRBJ1-1
d_gene: NA
abundance: NA
v_gene: TRBV27
CDR3aa: CASTDGTYGTEAFF
CDR3nt: TGTGCCAGCACCGATGGGACATATGGCACTGAAGCTTTCTTT

j_gene: TRBJ1-4
d_gene: NA
abundance: NA
v_gene: TRBV6-5
CDR3aa: CASSYRNNEKLFF
CDR3nt: TGTGCCAGCAGTTACCGGAACAATGAAAAACTGTTTTTT

j_gene: TRBJ2-3
d_gene: NA
abundance: NA
v_gene: TRBV7-8
CDR3aa: CASSHFSGASTDTQYF
CDR3nt: TGTGCCAGCAGCCATTTCTCGGGGGCAAGCACAGATACGCAGTATTTT

j_gene: TRBJ2-4
d_gene: NA
abundance: NA
v_gene: TRBV11-2
CDR3aa: CASSHLPGDQNIQYF
CDR3nt: TGTGCCAGCAGCCACCTCCCGGGGGACCAAAACATTCAGTACTTC

j_gene: TRBJ2-3
d_gene: NA
abundance: many
v_gene: TRBV4-1
CDR3aa: CASSQDRGRADTQYF
CDR3nt: TGCGCCAGCAGCCAAGATCGGGGAAGGGCAGATACGCAGTATTTT

j_gene: TRBJ2-3
d_gene: NA
abundance: many
v_gene: TRBV7-6
CDR3aa: CASSLYVMMGDTQYF
CDR3nt: TGTGCCAGCAGCTTATATGTGATGATGGGGGATACGCAGTATTTT

j_gene: TRBJ1-5
d_gene: TRBD1
abundance: many
v_gene: TRBV12-3/TRBV12-4
CDR3aa: CASSSGQGSNQPQHF
CDR3nt: TGTGCCAGCAGTTCCGGACAGGGGAGTAATCAGCCCCAGCATTTT

j_gene: TRBJ2-5
d_gene: NA
abundance: few
v_gene: TRBV12-3/TRBV12-4
CDR3aa: CASTQPKTQETQYF
CDR3nt: TGTGCCAGCACCCAACCCAAAACTCAAGAGACCCAGTACTTC

j_gene: TRBJ1-1
d_gene: NA
abundance: many
v_gene: TRBV2
CDR3aa: CASMRTEAFF
CDR3nt: TGTGCCAGCATGCGGACTGAAGCTTTCTTT

j_gene: TRBJ2-2
d_gene: NA
abundance: NA
v_gene: TRBV11-2
CDR3aa: CASSLGHGGSGELFF
CDR3nt: TGTGCCAGCAGCTTGGGACATGGCGGATCCGGGGAGCTGTTTTTT

j_gene: TRBJ2-7
d_gene: NA
abundance: NA
v_gene: TRBV28
CDR3aa: CASSLIAGGFYEQYF
CDR3nt: TGTGCCAGCAGTTTAATTGCAGGGGGGTTCTATGAGCAGTACTTC

j_gene: TRBJ2-7
d_gene: TRBD1
abundance: many
v_gene: TRBV4-1
CDR3aa: CASSPGTGDEQYF
CDR3nt: TGCGCCAGCAGCCCCGGGACAGGGGACGAGCAGTACTTC

j_gene: TRBJ2-7
d_gene: NA
abundance: NA
v_gene: TRBV7-6
CDR3aa: CASSPQRGPNSYEQYF
CDR3nt: TGTGCCAGCAGCCCCCAAAGGGGCCCCAACTCCTACGAGCAGTACTTC

j_gene: TRBJ2-1
d_gene: NA
abundance: NA
v_gene: TRBV11-1
CDR3aa: CASSPRGSSYNEQFF
CDR3nt: TGTGCCAGCAGCCCACGGGGCTCTTCCTACAATGAGCAGTTCTTC

j_gene: TRBJ1-5
d_gene: NA
abundance: many
v_gene: TRBV7-8
CDR3aa: CASVQGFNQPQHF
CDR3nt: TGTGCCAGCGTCCAGGGGTTTAATCAGCCCCAGCATTTT

j_gene: TRBJ2-4
d_gene: NA
abundance: NA
v_gene: TRBV27
CDR3aa: CASSSTPWLAKNIQYF
CDR3nt: TGTGCCAGCAGCAGCACCCCTTGGCTAGCCAAAAACATTCAGTACTTC

j_gene: TRBJ2-7
d_gene: TRBD2
abundance: NA
v_gene: TRBV25-1
CDR3aa: CASSESRGLAGYEQYF
CDR3nt: TGTGCCAGCAGTGAATCGCGGGGACTAGCGGGCTACGAGCAGTACTTC

j_gene: TRBJ1-1
d_gene: NA
abundance: many
v_gene: TRBV7-9
CDR3aa: CASSSNQMTENTEAFF
CDR3nt: TGTGCCAGCAGCTCAAACCAAATGACAGAAAACACTGAAGCTTTCTTT

j_gene: TRBJ2-2
d_gene: TRBD1
abundance: few
v_gene: TRBV2
CDR3aa: CACYRGESTGELFF
CDR3nt: TGTGCCTGTTACAGGGGCGAGAGCACCGGGGAGCTGTTTTTT

j_gene: TRBJ2-7
d_gene: NA
abundance: NA
v_gene: TRBV20-1
CDR3aa: CSAPSFDPYEQYF
CDR3nt: TGCAGTGCCCCGTCCTTCGACCCCTACGAGCAGTACTTC

j_gene: TRBJ1-3
d_gene: NA
abundance: few
v_gene: TRBV7-8
CDR3aa: CASSLQDSLGNTIYF
CDR3nt: TGTGCCAGCAGCTTACAGGACAGTCTAGGAAACACCATATATTTT

j_gene: TRBJ2-7
d_gene: NA
abundance: few
v_gene: TRBV5-1
CDR3aa: CASSLGGGMYEQYF
CDR3nt: TGCGCCAGCAGCTTGGGCGGAGGGATGTACGAGCAGTACTTC

j_gene: TRBJ2-1
d_gene: NA
abundance: few
v_gene: TRBV27
CDR3aa: CASSSLVGNEQFF
CDR3nt: TGTGCCAGCAGCTCTTTGGTGGGGAATGAGCAGTTCTTC

j_gene: TRBJ2-1
d_gene: NA
abundance: NA
v_gene: TRBV29-1
CDR3aa: CSVEDRPVEQFF
CDR3nt: TGCAGCGTTGAAGATCGGCCGGTTGAGCAGTTCTTC

j_gene: TRBJ2-7
d_gene: NA
abundance: NA
v_gene: TRBV11-2
CDR3aa: CASSPWDLSYEQYF
CDR3nt: TGTGCCAGCAGCCCCTGGGACCTCTCCTACGAGCAGTACTTC